This TCR beta chain was found in a study of blood T cell repertoires in COVID-19. As for the study in general: Whether acute or convalescent, the COVID-19 samples came from the United States, Italy and Spain. T cells, B-cell-depleted T cells, or PBMCs provided the cDNA or gDNA that served as material.

Original data processing: Cell counts per sample came from amplifying reference gene primers. The assay was immunoSEQ multiplex PCR, and TCRdb's table has in-frame clones only and misses some. The V and J calls and clone size were taken over from that table, and D and trimming were inferred from the DNA. The sample includes about 390,000 clones, around 87% seen only once; the top ten take about 2.5%. Enrollment of patients from Seattle took place during active infection, with longitudinal follow-up. Sequenced sample: peripheral blood. The origin of this receptor is a woman aged 55 to 70 with COVID-19, enrolled during active disease.

CDR3 in DNA: TGTGCCTGGAGCCCTGGACTAGCGGGGCCCACAGATACGCAGTATTTT. Amino acid sequence: CAWSPGLAGPTDTQYF. The rearrangement uses TRBV30 and TRBJ2-3, with 12 bases identical to TRBD2. Germline CDR1 is GTSNPN and CDR2 is SVGIG (reference sequence). The trim removed 3 bases at V and 2 bases at J, leaving 6 bases unmatched. The CDR3 contains 16 residues.